This passage covers 5 T cell receptor beta chains from one sample sequenced in a study of T cell responses to AZD1222 COVID-19 vaccine. Clones were read by immunoSEQ multiplex PCR, and TCRdb kept only the in-frame ones, dropping some. Among under 110,000 clones listed, 70% to 90% were seen once. Sequenced material: peripheral blood, taken 28 days after the second AZD1222 dose. All receptors come from an adult who received the AZD1222 COVID-19 vaccine.

This clone was counted between two and nine times. The V call is TRBV10-3, the J call TRBJ2-1; 13 nucleotides match TRBD2. CDR1 and CDR2 from the germline V gene are ENHRY and SYGVKD. The CDR3 extends over 16 amino acids. Trimming cost V 0 bases and J 15 bases; bases outside gene matches: 11. CDR3 coding DNA: TGTGCCATCAGTGAGTCGACGGGACTAGCGGGAAAGGGGCTGTTCTTC. Translating gives CAISESTGLAGKGLFF.

The chain joins TRBV5-6 to TRBJ2-1; TRBD2 aligns across 10 bases. The CDR3 is made up of 15 amino acids. Looked up from germline, CDR1 is SGHDT and CDR2 is YYEEEE. V was clipped by 1 base and J by 9 bases; unmatched bases: 7. The CDR3 sequence: CASSLIPSGGSEQFF. CDR3 nucleotide sequence: TGTGCCAGCAGCTTGATCCCTAGCGGGGGAAGTGAGCAGTTCTTC. Based on the CDR3 plus reference TRBV5-6 and TRBJ2-1, the full variable domain is DAGVTQSPTHLIKTRGQQVTLRCSPKSGHDTVSWYQQALGQGPQFIFQYYEEEERQRGNFPDRFSGHQFPNYSSELNVNALLLGDSALYLCASSLIPSGGSEQFFGPGTRLTVL.

The V gene is TRBV12-3 or TRBV12-4, the J gene TRBJ2-3; possibly TRBD1 for D (5 bases). The germline V and J ends were trimmed by 8 bases and 1 base, with 10 bases remaining between them. The CDR3 loop spans 13 amino acids. DNA of the CDR3: TGTGCCAGCTTTGGACACCGCACAGATACGCAGTATTTT. Amino acid sequence: CASFGHRTDTQYF.

The CDR3 loop is CASRQQGYEQYF. CDR3 nucleotide sequence: TGTGCCAGCAGACAACAGGGCTACGAGCAGTACTTC. This chain connects TRBV28 to TRBJ2-7, with D possibly being TRBD1 (6 bases). Germline CDR1 MDHEN, CDR2 SYDVKM. Trimming took 6 bases from V and 3 from J, leaving 9 bases between them. The CDR3 is 12 residues long.

This clone was recorded a few times. The rearrangement links TRBV7-9 to TRBJ1-1, with 9 bases aligning to TRBD1. Trimming at V came to 4 bases and at J to 3 bases, leaving 6 bases not matched to a gene. The germline CDR1 and CDR2 sequences are SEHNR and FQNEAQ (reference sequence). The CDR3 is made up of 15 amino acids. The CDR3 DNA reads as TGTGCCAGCAGCTCAGGGACAGGGCGGGACACTGAAGCTTTCTTT. It codes for CASSSGTGRDTEAFF.